These 10 T cell receptor beta chains came from one sample sequenced in a study of CD8+ T cells in alopecia areata. TCR sequencing used cDNA made by reverse transcription of extracted RNA. Here immunoSEQ multiplex PCR was the method, and the copy in TCRdb shows in-frame clones only, minus some. The sample has about 64,000 clones; about 43% are singletons. The treatment: oral pan-JAK inhibitor, 5-10 mg twice daily. The material sequenced was CD8+ T cells sorted from blood, taken around week 36, from a patient treated with tofacitinib. Receptors originate from a human donor with alopecia areata.

This clone was recorded many times. The gene calls are TRBV4-1 and TRBJ2-7; D is uncertain. This CDR3 spans 13 amino acids. Looked up from germline, CDR1 is MGHRA and CDR2 is YSYEKL. The ends were cut back, 4 bases at V and 3 bases at J, with 10 bases in the middle. CDR3 region: CASSLTRNYEQYF. Written as DNA, the CDR3 is TGCGCCAGCAGCCTCACAAGGAACTACGAGCAGTACTTC.

In its sample, this clone was seen a few times. This rearrangement joins TRBV30 to TRBJ1-1; a possible D gene is TRBD1 (5 bases). CDR3 length equals 13 residues. Trimming removed 1 base from V and 1 base from J, with 7 bases in between. Germline V gene sequence: CDR1 GTSNPN, CDR2 SVGIG (reference sequence). For the CDR3, the DNA is TGTGCCTGGAGTGGAGGGGCGAACACTGAAGCTTTCTTT. Its protein product is CAWSGGANTEAFF. Supplemented by reference TRBV30 and TRBJ1-1, the full variable domain reads SQTIHQWPATLVQPVGSPLSLECTVEGTSNPNLYWYRQAAGRGLQLLFYSVGIGQISSEVPQNLSASRPQDRQFILSSKKLLLSDSGFYLCAWSGGANTEAFFGQGTRLTVV.

V usage is TRBV28 and J usage is TRBJ2-7, with TRBD2 matching over 9 bases. This CDR3 is 14 amino acids long. Losses at the gene ends were 6 bases for V and 2 bases for J; bases not matched to a gene: 5. Germline-derived CDR1 and CDR2 are MDHEN and SYDVKM. The CDR3 protein is CASSGLANPYEQYF. The CDR3 DNA is TGTGCCAGCAGCGGACTAGCGAATCCCTACGAGCAGTACTTC.

V is TRBV28 and J is TRBJ2-1, with D tentatively TRBD2 (6 bases). Germline-derived CDR1 and CDR2 are MDHEN and SYDVKM. The CDR3 consists of 14 residues. The V end lost 3 bases, the J end lost 7 bases, and 13 bases lay between the germline ends. The CDR3 is CASSFGRRENEQFF. CDR3 bases: TGTGCCAGCAGTTTTGGACGGAGGGAGAATGAGCAGTTCTTC.

The chain recombines TRBV9 with TRBJ2-1; D tentatively reads TRBD1 or TRBD2 (5 bases each). The CDR3 contains 15 residues. The germline gives CDR1 SGDLS, CDR2 YYNGEE. Trimming left V 3 bases short and J 9 bases short, with 19 bases between. CDR3 sequence reads: CASSDVRGDAGEQFF. The CDR3 nucleotides are TGTGCCAGCAGCGACGTCCGAGGGGACGCGGGTGAGCAGTTCTTC.

V is TRBV30 and J is TRBJ2-1; either TRBD1 or TRBD2 may supply D (6 bases each). The CDR3 has 11 residues. Germline V lookup: CDR1 GTSNPN, CDR2 SVGIG (reference sequence). Trimming took off 2 bases at V and 9 bases at J, with 8 bases between the two ends. CDR3 DNA: TGTGCCTGGAGTCGGGGGCGTGAGCAGTTCTTC. This translates into CAWSRGREQFF.

CDR3 region: CASSGGVWNEQFF. Written as DNA, the CDR3 is TGTGCCAGCAGCGGTGGGGTCTGGAATGAGCAGTTCTTC. The chain joins TRBV7-3 to TRBJ2-1; D gene uncertain. V shed 5 bases and J shed 7 bases, with 12 bases lying between them. The CDR3 consists of 13 residues. Germline CDR1 reads SGHTA; CDR2 reads FQGTGA.

V gene TRBV6-1 combines with J gene TRBJ1-5, with D possibly matching TRBD1 (5 bases). This CDR3 has 14 amino acids. V was clipped by 4 bases and J by 4 bases, with 11 bases between them. The germline V gene has CDR1 MNHNS and CDR2 SASEGT. Here the CDR3 DNA reads TGTGCCAGCAGTGTAACCGGGGGAAATCAGCCCCAGCATTTT. It translates to CASSVTGGNQPQHF.

This chain uses TRBV4-1 with TRBJ1-1; maybe TRBD1 (5 bases). The CDR3 is made up of 13 amino acids. Trimming left V 2 bases short and J 1 base short, with 5 bases between. CDR1 and CDR2 (germline): MGHRA, YSYEKL. CDR3 coding DNA: TGCGCCAGCAGCCAAACAGGGAACACTGAAGCTTTCTTT. Amino acids: CASSQTGNTEAFF.

The CDR3 DNA is TGTGCCAGCAGCTTAGGTAGCGGGAGCCCCCGCGGGTACTTC. The encoded protein is CASSLGSGSPRGYF. The V and J genes are TRBV11-2 and TRBJ2-7, with 9 bases fitting TRBD2. The CDR3 is made up of 14 amino acids. With V trimmed by 1 base and J by 12 bases, 10 bases remained unmatched. The germline V gene has CDR1 SGHAT and CDR2 FQNNGV. The full variable domain, rest sourced from reference TRBV11-2 and TRBJ2-7, is EAGVAQSPRYKIIEKRQSVAFWCNPISGHATLYWYQQILGQGPKLLIQFQNNGVVDDSQLPKDRFSAERLKGVDSTLKIQPAKLEDSAVYLCASSLGSGSPRGYFGPGTRLTVT.